The clone carrying this TCR beta chain was seen many times. The source of the sample is a study of T cells in Graves' hyperthyroidism and ophthalmopathy. The source material, RNA transcripts, was used to amplify TCR beta CDR3 regions. HTBI primers drove first-round RT-PCR of the TCR CDR3. MiXCR, applied by TCRdb to the multiplex PCR reads, yields one record per CDR3 protein. The sample records 350,000 to 450,000 distinct CDR3 sequences, roughly 14% being singletons. The CDR3 has 14 residues. Germline loops: CDR1 SGHRS, CDR2 YFSETQ. Unmatched junction bases numbered 1, after V lost 1 base and J lost 6 bases.

Sequencing was carried out using blood. The TCR sequence derives from a woman aged 60-70 years with Graves' hyperthyroidism. This chain links TRBV5-1 with TRBJ2-7; 13 positions match TRBD2. CDR3 region: CASSLTSGRAEQYF. Written as DNA, the CDR3 is TGCGCCAGCAGCTTGACTAGCGGGAGGGCCGAGCAGTACTTC.